This TCR beta chain was sequenced during a study of shared clonotypes between healthy human individuals (dated by TCRdb to 2020 to 2021). The study in broad terms: A few men and two women, aged 18 to 49 years, made up the cohort. Per donor, three plates each were used for CD4 naive and CD4 memory, two for CD8 naive, and one for CD8 memory. The study deeply sequenced blood TCR repertoires of roughly five healthy adults to estimate repertoire size and the extent of clonotype sharing between individuals. Different laboratories and diverse techniques were used to prepare libraries and sequence TCR repertoires, to increase sequencing depth and limit assay-specific biases. Each donor's leukapheresis produced roughly between roughly 0.9 and 8.9 billion PBMCs. Beyond this particular receptor, the publication reports: The genetic and exposure-history diversity represented was limited by the small number of donors. About 4.5% of naive CD4, approximately 3.7% of naive CD8, roughly 2.5% of memory CD4, and 0.4% of memory CD8 clonotypes were shared across a few donors. Pairwise subsampling led to the expectation that sequencing depth would affect the degree of clonotype sharing among donors. Sampling was restricted to blood, and TCR repertoires in tissues likely differ from the TCR repertoires found in blood. Compared with non-shared clonotypes, the clonotypes found in all four sorted-subset donors had higher generation probabilities. Even with the large sequencing depth, rarefaction of the sorted-subset datasets indicated that sequencing was incomplete. Estimated clonotype richness was generally larger for naive than for memory subsets.

The donors were healthy, HIV-negative adults who had no recently reported acute infections or vaccinations. All donors were Caucasian adults living in Nashville, Tennessee, USA. Magnetic negative selection was used to enrich CD4+ T cells, after which naive cells were positively selected on CD45RA and the negative fraction became the memory subset. Blood was obtained by leukapheresis, after which PBMCs were separated by Ficoll-Histopaque density gradient centrifugation and cryopreserved in liquid nitrogen vapor phase. Analytical flow cytometry was used to check the purity and quantity of each magnetically sorted T cell population. From each sorted fraction, genomic DNA was isolated and quantified by UV absorbance on a Nanodrop 2000c. Using the deep immunoSEQ assay, multiplex PCR amplified TCR CDR3 regions from genomic DNA. Extracted genomic DNA from each cell subset was distributed evenly across all wells of several immunoSEQ 96-well plates, and each plate was treated as a replicate. Each replicate PCR for sorted subsets received roughly 0.2 ug genomic DNA, equal to tens of thousands of T cell genomes. Purified libraries were quantified with a Qubit 3.0 fluorometer, sized on a Bioanalyzer 2100, and re-quantified with the KAPA Library Quantification kit. Every immunoSEQ 96-well plate was sequenced on a separate single-read 150-cycle Illumina NextSeq 550 flow cell. In the original analysis: Because the immunoSEQ output held only junctional sequences and lacked quality scores, the filtering could not match the filtering applied to full-length reads. To assign V/J genes and CDR3, sequences were annotated using PyIR, a Python wrapper for IgBLAST v1.9, with IMGT germline references. Reads were filtered out if the reads had weak V/J assignments (E-value above 1e-6), no CDR3, stop codons, out-of-frame junctions, or ambiguous translated residues. V3J clonotypes were defined by identical inferred V gene, J gene, and CDR3 amino acid sequence. Percentage overlap between repertoires was calculated by dividing the number of shared unique clonotypes by the size of the smaller repertoire. Three approaches were used to assess repertoire richness: RTK rarefaction, the Chao1 estimator, and Recon v2.1 estimates of unobserved clonotypes. OLGA was used to compute generation probabilities for all TCRbeta clonotypes that the gDNA method yielded from a handful of donors. TCRdb took this table from immuneACCESS and kept in-frame rearrangements with V and J called. Such tables lack part of the clones; where checked against another copy, unresolved V genes explain under half of the gap, and the rest is unexplained. V, J and clone size were drawn from that table, and D and trimming were deduced from the DNA. Recorded for this sample are around 2.5 million clones; 93% of them occurred a single time. The top ten clones comprise 0.36% of the sample.

Regarding this clone: No antigen is known for it. Base qualities are not recorded, but no much larger clone differs from it by a single base.

The sample was naive CD4+ T cells from PBMCs. In light of the paper, this sample's cell subset or site label describes: CD45RA+ positively selected. The TCR originated in a man aged 18 to 29 in good health. Some clones in this sample may be carry-over from other donors' samples.

The CDR3 is CASSLTGIRGYTF. The DNA sequence is given as TGTGCCAGCAGTTTGACGGGGATCCGCGGCTACACCTTC. The chain joins TRBV27 to TRBJ1-2; the D gene assignment is ambiguous. CDR1 and CDR2 are read off the germline V gene (reference sequence) as MNHEY and SMNVEV. From the cysteine through the phenylalanine, the CDR3 covers 13 amino acids. Only the CDR3 part of the read is kept: 39 bases, read in frame from the first base. Trimming costs V 3 bases and J 8 bases, and their ends lie 13 bases apart.